The text below deals with one T cell receptor (beta chain). This clone has a single count. Its antigen specificity is not known. Per-base qualities were not stored, and no clone one base away is much larger. The data originate from a study of cytomegalovirus exposure and HLA in healthy donors (dated by TCRdb to about 2017). Background on the whole study: According to an earlier analysis of a few hundred of the donors, roughly 180 million T cells yielded some 120 million unique TCR beta sequences and about 300 Gb of sequence data. About 280 gigabases of sequencing data and tens of millions of unique TCR sequences were included in an early release covering several hundred HLA-typed donors. Of the roughly 390 genotyped donors, roughly 76% were placed in the genetic ancestry cluster associated with self-reported Caucasian donors. The study aimed to test whether cataloging public T cell receptors could reveal signatures of past pathogen exposure. The study used immunosequencing to profile the T cell repertoires of 670 or so subjects and linked those repertoires to cytomegalovirus serostatus. Besides the first cohort of under 700 subjects, a separate validation cohort made up of roughly 120 different subjects was used. High-throughput TCR immunosequencing, statistical association of individual TCRs with disease status, and machine learning were combined to predict cytomegalovirus infection status. In a later analysis, previously published TCR beta repertoires from 550 to 750 donors were re-analyzed and high-resolution HLA genotyping was added so that TCR occurrence patterns could be studied. Rather than drawing on any new phenotypic data, the later analysis identified candidate immune exposures from TCR beta sequences and the way those sequences occurred across donors. An earlier analysis of roughly 600 of the donors used high-throughput TCR beta sequencing to judge whether each TCR beta V gene segment behaved as functional or pseudogenic. Donor age, sex, ethnicity and CMV serostatus were compiled alongside the repertoire data. A later genetic analysis took genome-wide SNP genotypes for about 55% of the 666 donors and used that subset as a discovery cohort. All discovery cohort repertoires had been generated using a single sequencing platform. Class I and class II HLA loci were covered by the typing at four-digit resolution. The number of typed donors differed by locus: about 620-630 for A, B, C, DRB1 and DQB1; about 520 for DQA1; 600 to 610 for DPA1; and 400 to 480 for DPB1. Roughly 5 DR-DQ haplotypes were treated as single units for association and clustering because of strong linkage in the cohort. On average, around 240,000 unique TCR beta nucleotide sequences were sequenced per donor among several hundred genotyped donors of the cohort, with roughly 18% of those sequences being non-productive.

The cohort was made up of roughly 670 healthy bone marrow donors. At the time of sampling, every cohort member was nominally healthy, though immune exposures that went unrecorded were likely present. The donor tested CMV seropositive, placing the donor among the 250 to 350 seropositive members of the cohort. Each donor provided a peripheral blood sample, and peripheral blood mononuclear cells were used for TCR beta sequencing. Genomic DNA was extracted from the blood cell samples with the Qiagen DNeasy Blood Extraction Kit. The library was generated by the immunoSEQ multiplex PCR assay. For the multiplex PCR, a mixture combining 60 forward primers for TCR Vbeta segments and 13 reverse primers for TCR Jbeta segments was used. A multiplex PCR assay on genomic DNA amplified the CDR3 region of rearranged TCR beta genes. The Illumina HiSeq System was used to sequence the amplified TCR beta libraries as 87-base-pair reads. Per the original workflow: In a later analysis, around 80 million unique TCR beta chains were counted across the approximately 640 repertoires, and approximately 11 million of these chains were shared by at least two donors. To remove PCR and sequencing errors, raw reads were error-corrected and collapsed into unique sequences using a nearest-neighbor algorithm that merged closely related sequences. CDR3 sequences were aligned to IMGT reference sequences to assign V, D and J gene segments. Each retained sequence needed at least a six-nucleotide match to both a V gene segment and a J gene segment. Rearrangements were classified as productive when the CDR3 lacked stop codons and remained in frame with V and J, and all other rearrangements were classified as non-productive. CDR3 was defined according to IMGT convention as the region running from the second conserved V-encoded cysteine to the conserved J-encoded phenylalanine. Sequences without an unambiguous match to a single V gene segment were excluded from the earlier analysis of 450 to 750 of the donors. In an earlier analysis of 587 of the donors, V segments were called functional above 56.7% productive rearrangements and were called segregating when the between-donor standard deviation exceeded 5%. A statistical classification framework was built for diagnosing cytomegalovirus status from the catalog of TCR beta chain sequences. In a later analysis, V and J genes were assigned by comparing TCR nucleotide sequences against IMGT/GENE-DB human TR gene sequences. A later analysis assigned CDR3 sequences and most-parsimonious VDJ recombination scenarios with the TCRdist pipeline. In a later analysis, each TCR beta chain was defined by its CDR3 amino acid sequence together with its V-gene family, and reads lacking a unique V-gene family were excluded. To address suspected cross-contamination and a sequencing artifact, a later analysis removed 450 to 700 highly shared, low-generation-probability nucleotide sequences. In a later analysis, a clonal expansion index for each public chain was calculated from normalized within-repertoire ranks of inferred template counts. In a later analysis, generation probabilities were computed using a VDJ recombination model fitted to out-of-frame rearrangements, and the results were checked against IGoR. In a later analysis, TCR-TCR, TCR-HLA and TCR-CMV co-occurrence was scored with hypergeometric tests, and a repertoire-size bias correction was applied to TCR pairs. In a later analysis, false discovery rates were estimated by permuting HLA or CMV assignments 20 times. In a later analysis, co-occurring TCRs were grouped using DBSCAN, and TCRdist sequence similarity was added for clustering within HLA-allele-positive subsets. Co-occurrence clustering excluded repertoires with fewer than 30,000 or more than 120,000 public chains, plus five with anomalous nucleotide sharing. Entries here come from immuneACCESS through TCRdb and include only in-frame sequences with V and J called. Some clones fail to appear in such tables; in the studies checked, an unresolved V gene covers under half of the shortfall, and the cause of the remainder is unknown. V, J and clone size are taken as reported in that table, and D and trimming were inferred from the DNA itself. Present in this sample are about 59,000 clones, under 80% of which were seen just once. 6% to 7% of the sample comes from the top ten.

The paper's findings and limits, for the study overall: The presence/absence analyses assumed that sequencing depth was roughly uniform across donors, and that assumption may not be true. In an earlier analysis of a few hundred of the donors, most TCR beta V segments were observed in productive rearrangements about 90% or about 30% of the time, broadly matching IMGT annotations. A further reported finding was that TCR beta sequences accurately predicted the HLA-A and HLA-B alleles for most subjects in the first cohort. Most TCR sequences were observed very rarely across donors, whereas some public TCRs were present in many individuals. This cohort had only TCR beta chains sequenced, and the lack of alpha or paired-chain data limited which features could be detected. A later genetic analysis associated a missense DCLRE1C variant with V-gene and J-gene trimming of TCR beta chains, and an independent cohort replicated the association. According to a later analysis, most CMV-associated TCR beta chains appeared to be HLA-restricted, and the HLA associations seemed to be driven largely by CMV exposure. The classifier was reported to diagnose cytomegalovirus status with high specificity and sensitivity in both the original and validation cohorts. Correlated functional status among segregating V segments might be attributable to linkage disequilibrium, but an unknown experimental factor could not be ruled out. In a later analysis, several top co-occurrence clusters were reported to appear linked to parvovirus B19, influenza, CMV and Epstein-Barr virus. Because some donors lacked HLA typing at each locus, the association tests relied only on the typed subset. Because counts were too low, seventeen rarely observed V segments, including chromosome 9 orphons, were excluded from the earlier analysis of around 590 of the donors. In a later genetic analysis, fewer N-insertions in productive TCRs were reported among donors in an Asian-associated ancestry cluster than the approximately 710-donor mean. When HLA alleles, especially DR and DQ, strongly co-occurred, TCR associations were difficult to assign to individual alleles. In vitro tests confirmed that a few of the cytomegalovirus-associated TCR beta chains recognize cytomegalovirus antigens. Specific HLA alleles were associated with 16,951 TCR beta sequences at a false discovery rate of 0.05 in a later analysis. The authors suggested that the approach could potentially be extended to other disease states and immunological phenotypes. In a later analysis, HLA-associated TCR beta chains showed more clonal expansion and lower generation probabilities than non-associated chains that were equally common. In the study, some 160 TCR beta chains were listed as associated with cytomegalovirus. According to a later analysis, TCR association rates differed among HLA loci, with DRB1 alleles showing the most associated TCRs and HLA-C alleles showing the fewest. The only immune exposure information available for the cohort was CMV serostatus. A cluster of highly shared sequence variants was judged likely to represent a technical artifact of the sequencing pipeline.

This TCR derives from a young man in good health and CMV-seropositive. Sequenced material: PBMCs.

At the DNA level, the sequence is TGTGCCAGCTCACCGGCTCAGCCGGGGGGCTACACCTTC. This yields the protein CASSPAQPGGYTF. The chain joins TRBV18 to TRBJ1-2; the D segment cannot be called with confidence. Based on the germline V gene, the CDR1 and CDR2 sequences are KGHSH and LQKENI. The CDR3 contains 13 residues, cysteine and phenylalanine counted. Of the read, only the CDR3 DNA is kept; its 39 bases are in frame from base 1. V and J lose 3 bases and 8 bases, and a span of 13 bases separates them. The variable domain in full, with residues beyond the CDR3 obtained from the reference TRBV18 and TRBJ1-2 genes, is NAGVMQNPRHLVRRRGQEARLRCSPMKGHSHVYWYRQLPEEGLKFMVYLQKENIIDESGMPKERFSAEFPKEGPSILRIQQVVRGDSAAYFCASSPAQPGGYTFGSGTRLTVV.